The next 26 T cell receptor beta chains were all read from a single sample in a study of blood T cell repertoires in COVID-19. Generated by immunoSEQ multiplex PCR, the TCRdb table keeps only in-frame clones and is missing some. This table holds some 490,000 clones, roughly 85% found once. Sequenced material: peripheral blood. Source of these receptors: a human donor in a cohort sampled during active COVID-19.

This clone was observed a single time. This sequence joins TRBV5-1 and TRBJ1-6, with TRBD1 as a possible D gene (6 bases). Trimming left V 4 bases short and J 7 bases short, with 21 bases between. This CDR3 spans 17 amino acids. From germline, CDR1 is SGHRS and CDR2 YFSETQ. CDR3 region: CASSPSLGRGQNSPLHF. DNA of the CDR3: TGCGCCAGCAGCCCCTCTCTCGGCCGGGGACAAAATTCACCCCTCCACTTT.

This clone was found once. This chain joins TRBV20-1 and TRBJ2-1; perhaps TRBD2 as D (6 bases). V gave up 3 bases and J gave up 10 bases, with 10 bases separating them. The CDR3 totals 11 residues. CDR1 DFQATT and CDR2 SNEGSKA come from the germline V gene (reference sequence). The CDR3 coding sequence is TGCAGTGCTAGGCCGGGACTCGAGCAGTTCTTC. It specifies CSARPGLEQFF.

The chain uses TRBV9 and TRBJ2-7; maybe TRBD2 (5 bases). Trimming shortened V by 2 bases and J by 3 bases, and 12 bases separated the two germline ends. The germline V gene encodes CDR1 SGDLS and CDR2 YYNGEE. The CDR3 is 14 amino acids. The CDR3 protein is CASSVGLAHYEQYF. The DNA for the CDR3 is TGTGCCAGCAGCGTCGGACTGGCCCACTACGAGCAGTACTTC.

V and J are TRBV19 and TRBJ1-5, with 7 bases fitting TRBD1. Losses at the gene ends were 4 bases for V and 0 bases for J; bases not matched to a gene: 15. Per germline, CDR1 LNHDA and CDR2 SQIVND (reference sequence). The CDR3 is 19 residues long. The CDR3 nucleotides are TGTGCCAGTAGTACGGGGGTCGGGACAGTCCATTATAGCAATCAGCCCCAGCATTTT. Its translation is CASSTGVGTVHYSNQPQHF.

This rearrangement joins TRBV7-9 to TRBJ1-3, with D hard to call. CDR1 is SEHNR, CDR2 FQNEAQ, per germline (reference sequence). V lost 3 bases, J lost 1 base, and 4 bases lay in between. This CDR3 comprises 13 residues. This CDR3 is CASSLSSGNTIYF. The DNA of the CDR3 is TGTGCCAGCAGCTTGTCATCTGGAAACACCATATATTTT.

This clone was seen only a few times. The rearrangement uses TRBV28 and TRBJ1-5; TRBD1 aligns across 10 bases. J lost 5 bases, V lost 7 bases, and 8 bases had no gene match. The CDR3 is made up of 15 amino acids. Per germline, CDR1 MDHEN and CDR2 SYDVKM. This chain's CDR3 is CASTRDRGGHQPQHF. CDR3 bases: TGTGCCAGCACCCGGGACAGGGGAGGACATCAGCCCCAGCATTTT. Drawing the rest from reference TRBV28 and TRBJ1-5, the complete variable domain is DVKVTQSSRYLVKRTGEKVFLECVQDMDHENMFWYRQDPGLGLRLIYFSYDVKMKEKGDIPEGYSVSREKKERFSLILESASTNQTSMYLCASTRDRGGHQPQHFGDGTRLSIL.

J is TRBJ1-2 and V is TRBV30, with D possibly matching TRBD1 (5 bases). This CDR3 region has 14 residues. V lost 0 bases and J 4 bases, leaving 12 bases between the germline ends. Germline lookup yields CDR1 GTSNPN and CDR2 SVGIG (reference sequence). CDR3 DNA sequence: TGTGCCTGGAGTGTACGTCAGGGTAGCTATGGCTACACCTTC. Its protein is CAWSVRQGSYGYTF.

This chain uses TRBV9 with TRBJ2-1; the D gene is possibly TRBD2 (5 bases). The CDR3 has 14 amino acids. The germline V gene encodes CDR1 SGDLS and CDR2 YYNGEE. V lost 2 bases and J lost 4, with 10 bases in between. CDR3 in amino acids: CASSVGDRYNEQFF. The CDR3 bases are TGTGCCAGCAGCGTCGGGGATCGTTACAATGAGCAGTTCTTC.

This sequence joins TRBV12-5 and TRBJ2-1, with 7 nucleotides matching TRBD2. Trimming at V came to 1 base and at J to 3 bases, leaving 3 bases not matched to a gene. This CDR3 contains 15 residues. In germline, CDR1 is LGHNT, CDR2 FRNRAP. CDR3 amino acids: CASGLGEGLYNEQFF. The CDR3 nucleotides are TGTGCTAGTGGTTTGGGGGAGGGCCTCTACAATGAGCAGTTCTTC.

This clone was found once. The genes are TRBV5-4 and TRBJ2-5, with 7 bases matching TRBD2. V was pared by 4 bases and J by 5 bases, with 17 bases of the junction left unmatched. CDR3 length equals 17 residues. The V gene's germline CDR1 is SGHNT and CDR2 YYREEE (reference sequence). CDR3: CASSPRSKGGPVETQYF. Written as DNA, the CDR3 is TGTGCCAGCAGCCCCCGTTCTAAGGGAGGGCCAGTGGAGACCCAGTACTTC.

The chain couples TRBV11-2 to TRBJ2-3; 12 positions match TRBD2. CDR3 length equals 14 residues. Losses at the gene ends were 10 bases for V and 7 bases for J; bases not matched to a gene: 9. Germline CDR1 SGHAT, CDR2 FQNNGV. As DNA, the CDR3 is TGTGCCACCACCGCGACTAGCGGGAGTCATACGCAGTATTTT. It is translated as CATTATSGSHTQYF.

V gene TRBV19 combines with J gene TRBJ2-3, with D possibly being TRBD2 (5 bases). The germline V and J ends were trimmed by 2 bases and 2 bases, with 17 bases remaining between them. This CDR3 is built from 17 residues. Germline-derived CDR1 and CDR2 are LNHDA and SQIVND (reference sequence). CDR3 protein: CASSITPARANTDTQYF. CDR3 coding DNA: TGTGCCAGTAGTATAACCCCCGCGAGGGCAAACACAGATACGCAGTATTTT.

The sample holds one count of this clone. The J gene is TRBJ1-4, the V gene TRBV5-4; a possible D gene is TRBD1 (5 bases). The CDR3 spans 16 residues. Germline V CDR1 and CDR2: SGHNT, YYREEE (reference sequence). Trimming removed 0 bases from V and 5 bases from J, with 14 bases in between. DNA for the CDR3: TGTGCCAGCAGCTTGGCCACTGACAGAGGAAATGAAAAACTGTTTTTT. Its protein is CASSLATDRGNEKLFF.

The chain uses TRBV19 and TRBJ1-1, with D perhaps matching TRBD1 (5 bases). Germline lookup yields CDR1 LNHDA and CDR2 SQIVND (reference sequence). Trimming shortened V by 1 base and J by 7 bases, and 10 bases separated the two germline ends. CDR3 length equals 13 residues. The CDR3 DNA reads TGTGCCAGTAGTATAGGCGACAGCTTTGAAGCTTTCTTT. It codes for CASSIGDSFEAFF.

This chain uses TRBV4-2 with TRBJ2-7, with 11 bases aligning to TRBD2. V shed 4 bases, J shed 1 base, and the junction held 6 bases outside the gene matches. The germline CDR1 and CDR2 sequences are LGHNA and YNFKEQ. The CDR3 length is 16 residues. The CDR3, as DNA: TGTGCCAGCAGCCGCAGAACTAGCGGGGGATCCTACGAGCAGTACTTC. This gives the protein CASSRRTSGGSYEQYF.

Worth noting for this clone: An end of the junction does not agree with germline; a read error may underlie this. Different DNA sequences within this sample yield the same CDR3. This chain links TRBV6-2 or TRBV6-3 with TRBJ2-7; D ambiguous. CDR3 length: 15 amino acids. CDR1 is MNHEY, CDR2 SVGEGT, per germline. The CDR3 is CASSSPLTRGYEQYF. The CDR3 region has the DNA TGTGCCAGCAGCTCCCCTTTGACCCGAGGTTACGAGCAATACTTC.

CDR3 nucleotides: TGTGCCAGCAGCCGGCCGGAGACAGGGCCGAACACCGGGGAGCTGTTTTTT. It yields the protein CASSRPETGPNTGELFF. V gene TRBV7-9 combines with J gene TRBJ2-2; TRBD1 agrees at 7 bases. This CDR3 contains 17 residues. The V segment lost 5 bases and the J segment 0 bases; nucleotides outside the gene matches: 9. The germline CDR1 and CDR2 sequences are SEHNR and FQNEAQ (reference sequence).

The chain combines TRBV3-1 (or the pseudogene TRBV3-2) with TRBJ1-6, with D possibly matching TRBD1 (5 bases). CDR1 and CDR2 (germline): LGHDT, YNNKEL (reference sequence). The CDR3 spans 16 residues. The germline V and J ends were trimmed by 4 bases and 2 bases, with 12 bases remaining between them. The CDR3 DNA follows: TGTGCCAGCAGCCCGGGGGAGGGTGCCTATAATTCACCCCTCCACTTT. This sequence encodes CASSPGEGAYNSPLHF.

This clone has a single count. This chain links TRBV6-2 or TRBV6-3 with TRBJ1-5; D gene ambiguous. CDR1 MNHEY and CDR2 SVGEGT come from the germline V gene. This CDR3 is 13 amino acids long. V was pared by 4 bases and J by 3 bases, with 7 bases between. This chain's CDR3 is CASSLQINQPQHF. CDR3 DNA sequence: TGTGCCAGCAGTTTGCAGATCAATCAGCCCCAGCATTTT.

The chain links TRBV11-3 to TRBJ2-2; D might be TRBD1 (6 bases). The CDR3 covers 15 residues. V lost 5 bases to trimming and J lost 5 bases, with 15 bases between them. The germline V gene has CDR1 SGHNT and CDR2 YENEEA. The CDR3 nucleotides are TGTGCCAGCAGCCTGGGACAATGGGGAACCGGGGAGCTGTTTTTT. Translated: CASSLGQWGTGELFF.

CDR3 in DNA: TGTGCCAGCCAAAGGGAGGTGAACACCGGGGAGCTGTTTTTT. Protein sequence: CASQREVNTGELFF. The V and J genes are TRBV6-5 and TRBJ2-2, with D possibly being TRBD2 (6 bases). The V end was cut by 8 bases, the J end by 1 base, with 11 bases between. This CDR3 is 14 amino acids long. Germline values: CDR1 MNHEY, CDR2 SVGAGI.

This chain joins TRBV19 and TRBJ1-1; 8 nucleotides line up with TRBD1. The V segment lost 10 bases and the J segment 2 bases; nucleotides outside the gene matches: 6. The CDR3 sequence is 13 residues long. Germline V gene sequence: CDR1 LNHDA, CDR2 SQIVND (reference sequence). This CDR3 reads CATKGQVNTEAFF. CDR3 sequence (DNA): TGTGCCACTAAGGGACAGGTCAACACTGAAGCTTTCTTT.

This sequence joins TRBV19 and TRBJ1-5; 8 bases line up with TRBD1. The CDR3 length is 17 residues. Germline loops: CDR1 LNHDA, CDR2 SQIVND (reference sequence). V trimming: 6 bases; J trimming: 7 bases; junction bases outside the gene matches: 17. CDR3 loop: CASRQTSDRGWGQPQHF. The CDR3 bases are TGTGCCAGTAGACAGACCAGTGACAGGGGATGGGGCCAGCCCCAGCATTTT. Variable domain in full (rest from reference TRBV19 and TRBJ1-5): DGGITQSPKYLFRKEGQNVTLSCEQNLNHDAMYWYRQDPGQGLRLIYYSQIVNDFQKGDIAEGYSVSREKKESFPLTVTSAQKNPTAFYLCASRQTSDRGWGQPQHFGDGTRLSIL.

The chain uses TRBV12-5 and TRBJ1-1; 7 bases map to TRBD1. Germline lookup yields CDR1 LGHNT and CDR2 FRNRAP. There are 17 residues in the CDR3. The J segment lost 5 bases and the V segment lost 3 bases, leaving 15 bases of the junction unmatched. The CDR3 coding sequence is TGTGCTAGTGGTTTCGCGCCAGGGCACACCAGGGGGACTGAAGCTTTCTTT. This sequence encodes CASGFAPGHTRGTEAFF.

The chain joins TRBV2 to TRBJ1-2, with TRBD1 identical over 10 bases. From germline, CDR1 is SNHLY and CDR2 FYNNEI. The CDR3 length is 12 residues. V was clipped by 7 bases and J by 9 bases; unmatched bases: 5. The CDR3 DNA reads as TGTGCCAGCACTGGACAGGGGGGTAGCTACACCTTC. Its translation: CASTGQGGSYTF.

The chain combines TRBV18 with TRBJ2-5; possibly TRBD1 for D (6 bases). Trimming pared 4 bases from V and 5 bases from J, leaving 8 bases between. The CDR3 consists of 12 residues. Looked up from germline, CDR1 is KGHSH and CDR2 is LQKENI. CDR3 sequence reads: CASSRGHETQYF. The CDR3 bases are TGTGCCAGCTCACGGGGACATGAGACCCAGTACTTC.